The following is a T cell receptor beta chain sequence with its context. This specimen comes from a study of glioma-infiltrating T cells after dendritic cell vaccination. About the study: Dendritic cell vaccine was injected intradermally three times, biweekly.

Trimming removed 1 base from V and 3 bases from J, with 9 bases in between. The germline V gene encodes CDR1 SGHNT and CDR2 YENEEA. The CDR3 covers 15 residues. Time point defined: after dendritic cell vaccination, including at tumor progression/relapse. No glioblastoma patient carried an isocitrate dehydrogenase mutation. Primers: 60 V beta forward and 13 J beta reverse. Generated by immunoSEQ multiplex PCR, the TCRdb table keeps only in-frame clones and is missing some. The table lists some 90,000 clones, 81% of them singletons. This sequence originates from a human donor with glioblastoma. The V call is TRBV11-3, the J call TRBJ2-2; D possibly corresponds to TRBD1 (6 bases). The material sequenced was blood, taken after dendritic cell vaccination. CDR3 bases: TGTGCCAGCAGCTTAGTTTCAGGGGACACCGGGGAGCTGTTTTTT. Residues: CASSLVSGDTGELFF. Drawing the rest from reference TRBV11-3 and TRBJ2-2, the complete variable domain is EAGVVQSPRYKIIEKKQPVAFWCNPISGHNTLYWYLQNLGQGPELLIRYENEEAVDDSQLPKDRFSAERLKGVDSTLKIQPAELGDSAVYLCASSLVSGDTGELFFGEGSRLTVL.